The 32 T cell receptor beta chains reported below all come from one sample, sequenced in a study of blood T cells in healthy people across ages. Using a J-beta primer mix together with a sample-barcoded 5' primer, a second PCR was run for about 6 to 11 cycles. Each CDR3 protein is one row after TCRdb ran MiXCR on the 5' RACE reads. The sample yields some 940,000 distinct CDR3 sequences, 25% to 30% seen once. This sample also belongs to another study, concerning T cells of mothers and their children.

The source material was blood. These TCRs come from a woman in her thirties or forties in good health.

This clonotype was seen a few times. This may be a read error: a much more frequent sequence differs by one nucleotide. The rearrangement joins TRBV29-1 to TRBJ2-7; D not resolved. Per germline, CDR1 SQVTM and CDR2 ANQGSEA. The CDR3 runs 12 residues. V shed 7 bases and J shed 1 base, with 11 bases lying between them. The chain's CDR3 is CSGEGDSYEQYF. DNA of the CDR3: TGCAGCGGCGAAGGTGATTCCTACGAGCAGTACTTC.

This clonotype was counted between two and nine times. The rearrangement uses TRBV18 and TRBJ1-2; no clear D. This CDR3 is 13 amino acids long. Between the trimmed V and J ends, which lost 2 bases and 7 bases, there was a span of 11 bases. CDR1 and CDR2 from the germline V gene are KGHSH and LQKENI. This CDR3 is CASSPGVERGYTF. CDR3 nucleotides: TGTGCCAGCTCACCAGGGGTTGAGCGTGGCTACACCTTC. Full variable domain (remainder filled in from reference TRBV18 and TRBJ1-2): NAGVMQNPRHLVRRRGQEARLRCSPMKGHSHVYWYRQLPEEGLKFMVYLQKENIIDESGMPKERFSAEFPKEGPSILRIQQVVRGDSAAYFCASSPGVERGYTFGSGTRLTVV.

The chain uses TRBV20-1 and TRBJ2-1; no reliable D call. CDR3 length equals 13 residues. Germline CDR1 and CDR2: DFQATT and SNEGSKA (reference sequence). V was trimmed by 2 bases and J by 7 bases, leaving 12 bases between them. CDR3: CSARNKLQNEQFF. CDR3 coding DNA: TGCAGTGCTAGAAACAAACTGCAGAATGAGCAGTTCTTC.

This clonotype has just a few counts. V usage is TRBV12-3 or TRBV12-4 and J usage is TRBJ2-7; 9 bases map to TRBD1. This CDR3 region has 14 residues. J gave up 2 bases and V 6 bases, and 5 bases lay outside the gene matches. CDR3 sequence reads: CASRWTGATYEQYF. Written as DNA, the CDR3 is TGTGCCAGCAGATGGACAGGGGCAACCTACGAGCAGTACTTC.

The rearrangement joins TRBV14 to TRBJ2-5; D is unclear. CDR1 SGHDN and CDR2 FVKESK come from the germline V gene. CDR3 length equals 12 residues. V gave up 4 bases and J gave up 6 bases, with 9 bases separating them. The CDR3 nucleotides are TGTGCCAGCAGCCTGTGGGGAAAGACCCAGTACTTC. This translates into CASSLWGKTQYF.

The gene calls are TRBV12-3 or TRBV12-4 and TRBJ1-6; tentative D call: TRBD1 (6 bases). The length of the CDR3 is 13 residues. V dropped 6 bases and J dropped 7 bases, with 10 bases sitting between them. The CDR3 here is CASSTTGNSPLHF. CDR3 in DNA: TGTGCCAGCAGCACCACAGGGAATTCACCCCTCCACTTT.

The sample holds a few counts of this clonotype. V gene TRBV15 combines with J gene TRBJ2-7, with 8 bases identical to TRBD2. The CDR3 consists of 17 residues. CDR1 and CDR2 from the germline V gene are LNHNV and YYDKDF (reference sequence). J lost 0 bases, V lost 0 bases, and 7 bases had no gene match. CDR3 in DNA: TGTGCCACCAGCAGAGATGAACTAGCGGTTCACTCCTACGAGCAGTACTTC. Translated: CATSRDELAVHSYEQYF.

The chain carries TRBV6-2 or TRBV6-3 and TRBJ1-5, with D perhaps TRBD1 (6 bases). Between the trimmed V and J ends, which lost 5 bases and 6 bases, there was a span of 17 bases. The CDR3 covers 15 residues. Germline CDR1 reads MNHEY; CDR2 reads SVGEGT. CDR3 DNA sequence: TGTGCCAGCAGTCCACGGGGGGCTCCAGTTCAGCCCCAGCATTTT. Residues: CASSPRGAPVQPQHF.

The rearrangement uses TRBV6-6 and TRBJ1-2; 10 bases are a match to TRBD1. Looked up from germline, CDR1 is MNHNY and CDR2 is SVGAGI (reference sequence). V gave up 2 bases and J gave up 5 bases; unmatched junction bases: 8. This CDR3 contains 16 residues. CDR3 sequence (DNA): TGTGCCAGCAGTTACAGCGACAGGGGGCTGGGATATGGCTACACCTTC. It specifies CASSYSDRGLGYGYTF.

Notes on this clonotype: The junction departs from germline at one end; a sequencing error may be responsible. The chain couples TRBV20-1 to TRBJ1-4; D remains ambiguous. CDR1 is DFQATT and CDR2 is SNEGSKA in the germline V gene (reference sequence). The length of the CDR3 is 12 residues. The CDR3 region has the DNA TGCAGTGCAAGAACTTCTGGTGAAAAACGGTTTTTT. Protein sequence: CSARTSGEKRFF.

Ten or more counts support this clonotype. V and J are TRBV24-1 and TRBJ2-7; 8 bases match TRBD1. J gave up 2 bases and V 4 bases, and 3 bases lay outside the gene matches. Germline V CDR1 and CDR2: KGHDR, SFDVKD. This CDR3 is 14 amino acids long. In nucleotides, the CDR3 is TGTGCCACCAGTGAAGACAGGGGTACCTACGAGCAGTACTTC. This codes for CATSEDRGTYEQYF.

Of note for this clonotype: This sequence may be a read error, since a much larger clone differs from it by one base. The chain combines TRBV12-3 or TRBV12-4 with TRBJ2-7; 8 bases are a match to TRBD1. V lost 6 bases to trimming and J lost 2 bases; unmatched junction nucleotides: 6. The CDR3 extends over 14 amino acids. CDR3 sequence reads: CASRTGQVPYEQYF. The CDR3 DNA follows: TGTGCCAGCAGGACGGGACAGGTCCCCTACGAGCAGTACTTC.

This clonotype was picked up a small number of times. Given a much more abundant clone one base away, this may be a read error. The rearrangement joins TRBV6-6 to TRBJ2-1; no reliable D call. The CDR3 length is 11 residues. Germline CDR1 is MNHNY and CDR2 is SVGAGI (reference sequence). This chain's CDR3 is CASSPINGQFF. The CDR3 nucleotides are TGTGCCAGCAGCCCTATCAATGGGCAGTTCTTC.

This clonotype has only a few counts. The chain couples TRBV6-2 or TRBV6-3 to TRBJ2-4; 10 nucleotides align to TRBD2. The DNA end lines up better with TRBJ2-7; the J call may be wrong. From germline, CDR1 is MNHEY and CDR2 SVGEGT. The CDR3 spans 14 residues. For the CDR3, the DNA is TGTGCCAGCAGCCCGGGACTAGCGCATTACGAGCAGTACTTC. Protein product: CASSPGLAHYEQYF.

CDR3 nucleotide sequence: TGCGCCAGCAGCCATCGCCGGAACACTGAAGCTTTCTTT. It codes for CASSHRRNTEAFF. The genes are TRBV4-1 and TRBJ1-1; D uncertain. The length of the CDR3 is 13 residues. Looked up from germline, CDR1 is MGHRA and CDR2 is YSYEKL. Trimming stripped 3 bases from V and 1 base from J, with 6 bases between.

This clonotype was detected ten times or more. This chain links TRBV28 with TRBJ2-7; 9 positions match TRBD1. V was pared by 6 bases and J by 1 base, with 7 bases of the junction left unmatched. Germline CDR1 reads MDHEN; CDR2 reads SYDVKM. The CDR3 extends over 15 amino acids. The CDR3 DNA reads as TGTGCCAGCAGAAGACCCGGGACAGGGTCCTACGAGCAGTACTTC. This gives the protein CASRRPGTGSYEQYF.

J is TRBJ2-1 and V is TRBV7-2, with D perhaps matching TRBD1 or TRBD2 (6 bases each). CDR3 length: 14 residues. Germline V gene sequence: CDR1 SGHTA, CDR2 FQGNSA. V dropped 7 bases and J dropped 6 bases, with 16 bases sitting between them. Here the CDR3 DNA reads TGTGCCAGCACCACTAGGTCGGGGGCCAATGAGCAGTTCTTC. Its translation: CASTTRSGANEQFF.

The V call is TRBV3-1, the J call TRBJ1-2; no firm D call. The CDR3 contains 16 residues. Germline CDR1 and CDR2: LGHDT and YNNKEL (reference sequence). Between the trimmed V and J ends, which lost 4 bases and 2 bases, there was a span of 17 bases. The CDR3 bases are TGTGCCAGCAGCCCCTCGGGCAGCGCTACCAACTATGGCTACACCTTC. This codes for CASSPSGSATNYGYTF. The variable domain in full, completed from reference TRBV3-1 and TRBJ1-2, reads DTAVSQTPKYLVTQMGNDKSIKCEQNLGHDTMYWYKQDSKKFLKIMFSYNNKELIINETVPNRFSPKSPDKAHLNLHINSLELGDSAVYFCASSPSGSATNYGYTFGSGTRLTVV.

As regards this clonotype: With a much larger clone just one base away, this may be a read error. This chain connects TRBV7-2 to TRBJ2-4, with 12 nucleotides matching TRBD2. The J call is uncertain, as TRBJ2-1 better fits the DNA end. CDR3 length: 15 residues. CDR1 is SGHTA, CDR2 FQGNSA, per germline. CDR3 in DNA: TGTGCCAGCACCCCTAGCGGGGGGGCCGTATACGAGCAGTTCTTC. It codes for CASTPSGGAVYEQFF.

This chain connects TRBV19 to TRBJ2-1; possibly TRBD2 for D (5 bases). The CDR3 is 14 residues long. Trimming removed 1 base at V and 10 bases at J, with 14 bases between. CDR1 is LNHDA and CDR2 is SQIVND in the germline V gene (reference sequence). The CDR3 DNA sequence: TGTGCCAGTAGTATAGCGGCAGGCGGGCGCGAGCAGTTCTTC. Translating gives CASSIAAGGREQFF. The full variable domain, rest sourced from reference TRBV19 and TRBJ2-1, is DGGITQSPKYLFRKEGQNVTLSCEQNLNHDAMYWYRQDPGQGLRLIYYSQIVNDFQKGDIAEGYSVSREKKESFPLTVTSAQKNPTAFYLCASSIAAGGREQFFGPGTRLTVL.

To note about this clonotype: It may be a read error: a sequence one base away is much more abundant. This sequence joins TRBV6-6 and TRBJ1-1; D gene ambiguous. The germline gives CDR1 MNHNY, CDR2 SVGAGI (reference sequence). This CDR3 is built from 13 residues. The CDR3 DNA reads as TGTGCCAGCAGTTATGTTAAAAACACTGAAGCTTTATTT. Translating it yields CASSYVKNTEALF.

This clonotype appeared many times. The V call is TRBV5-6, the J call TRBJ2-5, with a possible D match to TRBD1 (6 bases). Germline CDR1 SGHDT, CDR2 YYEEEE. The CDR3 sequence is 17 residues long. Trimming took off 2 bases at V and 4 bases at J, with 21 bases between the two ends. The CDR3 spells CASSFRTGTPYGETQYF. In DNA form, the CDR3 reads TGTGCCAGCAGCTTCCGAACCGGGACACCCTACGGAGAGACCCAGTACTTC.

In nucleotides, the CDR3 is TGCGCCAGCAGCCAGTACATGGGACTTCAAGAGACCCAGTACTTC. As protein: CASSQYMGLQETQYF. V usage is TRBV4-1 and J usage is TRBJ2-5; a weak D match, TRBD2 (6 bases). The CDR3 consists of 15 residues. V lost 3 bases, J lost 2 bases, and 13 bases lay in between. Germline V gene data show CDR1 as MGHRA and CDR2 as YSYEKL.

The CDR3 nucleotides read TGTGCCAGCAGCTTTTACGGGACTAGGTCGGACGAGCAGTACTTC. Amino acid sequence: CASSFYGTRSDEQYF. The V and J genes are TRBV7-2 and TRBJ2-7, with 8 positions matching TRBD2. Germline CDR1 is SGHTA and CDR2 is FQGNSA. This CDR3 comprises 15 residues. The V and J ends lost 3 bases and 5 bases, in that order; junction bases with no gene match: 9.

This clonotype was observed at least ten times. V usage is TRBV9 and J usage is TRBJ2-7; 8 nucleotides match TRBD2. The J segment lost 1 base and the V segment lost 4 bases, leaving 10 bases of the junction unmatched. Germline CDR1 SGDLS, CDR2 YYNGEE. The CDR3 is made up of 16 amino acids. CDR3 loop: CASSRGRGGESYEQYF. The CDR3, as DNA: TGTGCCAGCAGCCGAGGACGGGGGGGCGAATCCTACGAGCAGTACTTC. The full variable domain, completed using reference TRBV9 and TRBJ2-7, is DSGVTQTPKHLITATGQRVTLRCSPRSGDLSVYWYQQSLDQGLQFLIQYYNGEERAKGNILERFSAQQFPDLHSELNLSSLELGDSALYFCASSRGRGGESYEQYFGPGTRLTVT.

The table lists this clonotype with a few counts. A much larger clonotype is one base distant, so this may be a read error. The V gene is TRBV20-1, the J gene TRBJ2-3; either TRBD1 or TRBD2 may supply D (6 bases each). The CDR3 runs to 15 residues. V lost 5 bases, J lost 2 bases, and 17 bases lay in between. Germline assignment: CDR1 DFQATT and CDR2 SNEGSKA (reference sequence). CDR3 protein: CSAPRGGTYTDTQYF. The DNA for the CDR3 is TGCAGTGCTCCGCGAGGGGGGACTTACACAGATACGCAGTATTTT.

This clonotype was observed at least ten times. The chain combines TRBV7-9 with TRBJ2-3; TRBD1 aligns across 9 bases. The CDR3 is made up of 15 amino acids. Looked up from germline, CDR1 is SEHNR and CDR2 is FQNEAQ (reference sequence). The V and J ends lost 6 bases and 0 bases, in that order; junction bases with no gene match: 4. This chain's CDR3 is CASSRTGASTDTQYF. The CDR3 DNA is TGTGCCAGCAGTCGGACAGGGGCTAGCACAGATACGCAGTATTTT.

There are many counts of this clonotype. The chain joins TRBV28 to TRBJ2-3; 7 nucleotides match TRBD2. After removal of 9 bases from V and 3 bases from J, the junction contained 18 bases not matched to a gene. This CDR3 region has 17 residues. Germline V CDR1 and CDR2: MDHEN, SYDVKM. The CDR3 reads CASTGAGGLKGTDTQYF. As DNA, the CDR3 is TGTGCCAGTACCGGGGCTGGGGGACTAAAAGGGACAGATACGCAGTATTTT.

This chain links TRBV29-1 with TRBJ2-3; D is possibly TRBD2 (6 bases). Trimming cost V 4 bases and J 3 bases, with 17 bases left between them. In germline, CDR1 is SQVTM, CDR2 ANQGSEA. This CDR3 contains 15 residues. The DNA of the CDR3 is TGCAGCGTTGTACCGGCCAGGGAGGAGACAGATACGCAGTATTTT. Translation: CSVVPAREETDTQYF.

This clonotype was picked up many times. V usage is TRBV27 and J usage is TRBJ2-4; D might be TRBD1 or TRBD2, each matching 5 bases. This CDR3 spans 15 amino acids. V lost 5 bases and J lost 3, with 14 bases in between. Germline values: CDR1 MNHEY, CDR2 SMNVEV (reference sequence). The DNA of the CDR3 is TGTGCCAGCAGTGGTTTGGGGGTCGGCAAAAACATTCAGTACTTC. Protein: CASSGLGVGKNIQYF.

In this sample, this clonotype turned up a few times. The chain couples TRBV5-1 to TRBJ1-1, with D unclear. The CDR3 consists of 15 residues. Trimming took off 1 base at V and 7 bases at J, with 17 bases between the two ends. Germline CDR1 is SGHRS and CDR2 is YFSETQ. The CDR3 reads CASSLNSQVSFEAFF. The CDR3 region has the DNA TGCGCCAGCAGCTTGAATAGTCAGGTCTCCTTTGAAGCTTTCTTT.

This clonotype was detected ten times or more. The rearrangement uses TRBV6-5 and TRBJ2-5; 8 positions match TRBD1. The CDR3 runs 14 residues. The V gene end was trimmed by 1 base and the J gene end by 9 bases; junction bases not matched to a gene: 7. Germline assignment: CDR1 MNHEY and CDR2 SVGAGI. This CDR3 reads CASSYWTGMGAQYF. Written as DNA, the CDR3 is TGTGCCAGCAGTTACTGGACAGGGATGGGAGCCCAGTACTTC.